This T cell receptor beta chain stems from a study of cytomegalovirus exposure and HLA in healthy donors. PCR involved 60 Vbeta and 13 Jbeta primers. Assay: immunoSEQ multiplex PCR; the TCRdb copy retains only in-frame clones and omits some. This table has roughly 160,000 clones, roughly 80% appearing once. This clone is a singleton in its sample. This sequence originates from a male donor in good health and CMV-seropositive. Source material: PBMCs.

CDR3: CASSYFGKGETQYF. CDR3 sequence (DNA): TGTGCCAGCAGTTATTTCGGGAAAGGGGAGACCCAGTACTTC. This chain uses TRBV6-5 with TRBJ2-5, with a possible D match to TRBD2 (5 bases). This CDR3 has 14 amino acids. Trimming took off 3 bases at V and 5 bases at J, with 13 bases between the two ends. CDR1 and CDR2 from the germline V gene are MNHEY and SVGAGI.